Following are 25 T cell receptor beta chains from one sample sequenced in a study of Tregs in tolerant kidney transplant recipients. Assay: immunoSEQ multiplex PCR; the TCRdb copy retains only in-frame clones and omits some. The table lists tens of thousands of clones, 90% to 95% of them singletons. Sequencing was carried out using CD8+ T cells from blood. The receptors here all came from a human donor in good health.

This chain links TRBV11-2 with TRBJ2-2; no firm D call. The CDR3 extends over 12 amino acids. The germline gives CDR1 SGHAT, CDR2 FQNNGV. Deletions cut 10 bases from V and 6 bases from J, with 12 bases between. The CDR3 sequence: CATSLGPGELFF. CDR3 bases: TGTGCCACCTCACTCGGGCCCGGGGAGCTGTTTTTT.

This sequence joins TRBV6-4 and TRBJ2-1; D is perhaps TRBD2 (6 bases). The V gene's germline CDR1 is MRHNA and CDR2 SNTAGT. CDR3 length equals 16 residues. V dropped 6 bases and J dropped 4 bases, with 19 bases sitting between them. This CDR3 is CASSPTPGGGYNEQFF. As DNA, the CDR3 is TGTGCCAGCAGCCCCACCCCCGGGGGAGGTTACAATGAGCAGTTCTTC.

The table lists this clone with a few counts. The chain recombines TRBV4-1 with TRBJ1-5; no firm D call. This CDR3 is built from 14 residues. CDR1 is MGHRA and CDR2 is YSYEKL in the germline V gene. Trimming pared 5 bases from V and 9 bases from J, leaving 17 bases between. CDR3 nucleotide sequence: TGCGCCAGCAGCGAGCCCAGCGCCCAAGGGCCCCAGCATTTT. Its translation: CASSEPSAQGPQHF.

This chain joins TRBV7-9 and TRBJ2-1; D is ambiguous. Germline V gene sequence: CDR1 SEHNR, CDR2 FQNEAQ (reference sequence). The CDR3 has 12 residues. The V end lost 3 bases, the J end lost 7 bases, and 7 bases lay between the germline ends. In nucleotides, the CDR3 is TGTGCCAGCAGCTTTACCGGGAATGAGCAGTTCTTC. Encoded protein: CASSFTGNEQFF.

This clone was seen a few times. The chain couples TRBV30 to TRBJ1-1; D gene unclear. Trimming left V 2 bases short and J 1 base short, with 11 bases between. CDR3 size: 14 residues. Looked up from germline, CDR1 is GTSNPN and CDR2 is SVGIG (reference sequence). CDR3 residues: CAWSYRVPNTEAFF. The CDR3 coding sequence is TGTGCCTGGAGTTACCGAGTCCCGAACACTGAAGCTTTCTTT. Based on the CDR3 plus reference TRBV30 and TRBJ1-1, the full variable domain is SQTIHQWPATLVQPVGSPLSLECTVEGTSNPNLYWYRQAAGRGLQLLFYSVGIGQISSEVPQNLSASRPQDRQFILSSKKLLLSDSGFYLCAWSYRVPNTEAFFGQGTRLTVV.

DNA of the CDR3: TGTGCCAGCACCCCGCTGGGACAGGGTGAGACCCAGTACTTC. Translating it yields CASTPLGQGETQYF. The rearrangement links TRBV27 to TRBJ2-5, with 9 positions matching TRBD1. Looked up from germline, CDR1 is MNHEY and CDR2 is SMNVEV (reference sequence). Germline trimming cut 7 bases from V and 5 bases from J; bases unmatched to any gene: 8. The CDR3 is made up of 14 amino acids.

The chain uses TRBV30 and TRBJ2-1; D remains ambiguous. V was clipped by 5 bases and J by 0 bases, with 11 bases between them. CDR3 length: 14 amino acids. Germline lookup yields CDR1 GTSNPN and CDR2 SVGIG (reference sequence). The CDR3 coding sequence is TGTGCCTGGGGAGACGGAAACTCCTACAATGAGCAGTTCTTC. Translating gives CAWGDGNSYNEQFF. Variable domain in full (rest from reference TRBV30 and TRBJ2-1): SQTIHQWPATLVQPVGSPLSLECTVEGTSNPNLYWYRQAAGRGLQLLFYSVGIGQISSEVPQNLSASRPQDRQFILSSKKLLLSDSGFYLCAWGDGNSYNEQFFGPGTRLTVL.

V gene TRBV14 combines with J gene TRBJ2-1; D unresolved. This CDR3 contains 14 residues. Germline assignment: CDR1 SGHDN and CDR2 FVKESK. Between the trimmed V and J ends, which lost 3 bases and 1 base, there was a span of 7 bases. DNA for the CDR3: TGTGCCAGCAGCCACGACCTTTCCTACAATGAGCAGTTCTTC. This encodes CASSHDLSYNEQFF. Full variable domain (rest looked up from reference TRBV14 and TRBJ2-1): EAGVTQFPSHSVIEKGQTVTLRCDPISGHDNLYWYRRVMGKEIKFLLHFVKESKQDESGMPNNRFLAERTGGTYSTLKVQPAELEDSGVYFCASSHDLSYNEQFFGPGTRLTVL.

The chain employs TRBV5-6 and TRBJ1-4, with TRBD1 identical over 9 bases. V lost 2 bases and J lost 10; bases outside the gene matches: 6. CDR1 SGHDT and CDR2 YYEEEE come from the germline V gene. The CDR3 is 14 amino acids. The CDR3 DNA sequence: TGTGCCAGCAGCTTCGACAGGGGGGTCGTAAAACTGTTTTTT. It specifies CASSFDRGVVKLFF.

The rearrangement joins TRBV29-1 to TRBJ2-1; tentatively, D is TRBD1 (5 bases). In germline, CDR1 is SQVTM, CDR2 ANQGSEA. V was shortened by 3 bases and J by 9 bases, with 15 bases between the two germline ends. The CDR3 is 13 residues long. The CDR3 loop reads CSVEGRSWGEQFF. Written as DNA, the CDR3 is TGCAGCGTTGAGGGGCGGTCCTGGGGTGAGCAGTTCTTC.

V is TRBV4-1 and J is TRBJ1-5; 10 bases align to TRBD1. Trimming at V came to 8 bases and at J to 1 base, leaving 2 bases not matched to a gene. CDR1 MGHRA and CDR2 YSYEKL come from the germline V gene. CDR3 length equals 14 residues. In DNA, the CDR3 is TGCGCCAGCGGGACAGGGGCGAGCAATCAGCCCCAGCATTTT. Translated, it gives CASGTGASNQPQHF.

The V gene is TRBV6-9, the J gene TRBJ2-7; D gene uncertain. V was pared by 8 bases and J by 2 bases, with 7 bases between. The CDR3 length is 11 residues. Germline V gene sequence: CDR1 MNHGY, CDR2 SVAAGI. The CDR3 reads CASRIAYEQYF. The CDR3 DNA follows: TGTGCCAGCCGGATAGCCTACGAGCAGTACTTC.

This rearrangement joins TRBV29-1 to TRBJ2-6; either TRBD1 or TRBD2 may supply D (5 bases each). Trimming left V 3 bases short and J 3 bases short, with 15 bases between. CDR1 and CDR2 (germline): SQVTM, ANQGSEA. There are 16 residues in the CDR3. The CDR3 loop is CSVETFLGGGANVLTF. The CDR3 DNA reads as TGCAGCGTTGAGACCTTCCTTGGGGGTGGGGCCAACGTCCTGACTTTC.

The gene calls are TRBV2 and TRBJ1-5; D possibly corresponds to TRBD1 (6 bases). Germline values: CDR1 SNHLY, CDR2 FYNNEI. V was shortened by 7 bases and J by 2 bases, with 9 bases between the two germline ends. This CDR3 is built from 13 residues. CDR3 coding DNA: TGTGCCAGCACCCCAGGGGGCAATCAGCCCCAGCATTTT. Encoded protein: CASTPGGNQPQHF.

This rearrangement joins TRBV7-9 to TRBJ1-1; D is ambiguous. CDR1 is SEHNR, CDR2 FQNEAQ, per germline (reference sequence). There are 13 residues in the CDR3. V lost 6 bases and J lost 7, with 15 bases in between. The CDR3 region has the DNA TGTGCCAGCAGAGGAAGGACGTTCGATGAAGCTTTCTTT. Its protein product is CASRGRTFDEAFF.

This CDR3 reads CASSVGTVDEQFF. The CDR3 DNA sequence: TGTGCCAGCAGCGTGGGGACAGTCGATGAGCAGTTCTTC. This chain joins TRBV7-9 and TRBJ2-1; 7 bases fit TRBD1. The CDR3 is made up of 13 amino acids. From germline, CDR1 is SEHNR and CDR2 FQNEAQ (reference sequence). V trimming: 5 bases; J trimming: 8 bases; junction bases outside the gene matches: 6.

The V and J genes are TRBV5-6 and TRBJ1-4; no clear D gene. The CDR3 is made up of 13 amino acids. Germline lookup yields CDR1 SGHDT and CDR2 YYEEEE. Between the trimmed V and J ends, which lost 2 bases and 5 bases, there was a span of 7 bases. The CDR3 is CASSLARNEKLFF. CDR3 bases: TGTGCCAGCAGCTTAGCGAGGAATGAAAAACTGTTTTTT.

The rearrangement joins TRBV2 to TRBJ2-7, with D possibly matching TRBD1 (6 bases). This CDR3 comprises 14 residues. V was trimmed by 8 bases and J by 4 bases, leaving 18 bases between them. The germline CDR1 and CDR2 sequences are SNHLY and FYNNEI. CDR3 in amino acids: CASEGDAGVYEQYF. CDR3 DNA sequence: TGTGCCAGCGAGGGGGATGCCGGGGTTTACGAGCAGTACTTC. The entire variable domain, with the rest obtained from reference TRBV2 and TRBJ2-7, is as follows: EPEVTQTPSHQVTQMGQEVILRCVPISNHLYFYWYRQILGQKVEFLVSFYNNEISEKSEIFDDQFSVERPDGSNFTLKIRSTKLEDSAMYFCASEGDAGVYEQYFGPGTRLTVT.

The chain carries TRBV4-1 and TRBJ1-1; D might be TRBD1 (6 bases). The germline gives CDR1 MGHRA, CDR2 YSYEKL. The CDR3 spans 16 residues. V shed 2 bases and J shed 1 base, with 14 bases lying between them. In nucleotides, the CDR3 is TGCGCCAGCAGCCAACACAATACAGGGACGAACACTGAAGCTTTCTTT. It encodes CASSQHNTGTNTEAFF.

This chain links TRBV6-5 with TRBJ2-3; the match to TRBD1 covers 8 bases. The germline V gene has CDR1 MNHEY and CDR2 SVGAGI. The CDR3 is 15 amino acids. Trimming cost V 7 bases and J 2 bases; bases outside gene matches: 8. CDR3 nucleotide sequence: TGTGCCAGCAACAACCGACAGGGGCACACAGATACGCAGTATTTT. It translates to CASNNRQGHTDTQYF.

This clone was picked up many times. V gene TRBV6-1 combines with J gene TRBJ1-5, with TRBD1 as a possible D gene (5 bases). With 4 bases removed from V and 0 bases from J, the gap between germline ends came to 19 bases. CDR1 and CDR2 from the germline V gene are MNHNS and SASEGT. This CDR3 is built from 18 residues. The CDR3 DNA reads as TGTGCCAGCAGTGTACTGCGAGGAGGGGTGTATAGCAATCAGCCCCAGCATTTT. Amino acid sequence: CASSVLRGGVYSNQPQHF.

This chain connects TRBV4-1 to TRBJ1-2; D not certain. Germline V gene lookup returns CDR1 MGHRA and CDR2 YSYEKL. The CDR3 loop spans 17 amino acids. Trimming took 1 base from V and 5 from J, leaving 20 bases between them. CDR3 amino acids: CASSQVRGRSEAYGYTF. CDR3 in DNA: TGCGCCAGCAGCCAAGTCCGCGGGAGGTCCGAAGCTTATGGCTACACCTTC.

The V gene is TRBV13, the J gene TRBJ1-4; D unclear. V lost 0 bases to trimming and J lost 0 bases, with 11 bases between them. The CDR3 is 17 residues long. In germline, CDR1 is PRHDT, CDR2 FYEKMQ (reference sequence). In DNA form, the CDR3 reads TGTGCCAGCAGCTTAGGTGGCCCTTTCTCAACTAATGAAAAACTGTTTTTT. Translated, it gives CASSLGGPFSTNEKLFF.

The V gene is TRBV7-9, the J gene TRBJ1-2, with 7 positions matching TRBD1. The CDR3 runs 15 residues. Germline V gene data show CDR1 as SEHNR and CDR2 as FQNEAQ (reference sequence). V trimming: 2 bases; J trimming: 5 bases; junction bases outside the gene matches: 8. The CDR3 reads CASSLQPGGRYGYTF. The CDR3 DNA is TGTGCCAGCAGCTTACAGCCAGGGGGGAGATATGGCTACACCTTC.

This clone has a single count. The chain is built from TRBV4-1 and TRBJ2-3; D perhaps matches TRBD2 (6 bases). The CDR3 sequence is 14 residues long. CDR1 is MGHRA and CDR2 is YSYEKL in the germline V gene. V dropped 1 base and J dropped 4 bases, with 9 bases sitting between them. CDR3 protein: CASSQGGVSDTQYF. CDR3 coding DNA: TGCGCCAGCAGCCAAGGGGGGGTCTCAGATACGCAGTATTTT.